This T cell receptor (beta chain) appears in the sequencing data of a study of blood T cell repertoires in COVID-19. Study overall: The United States, Italy and Spain supplied acute and convalescent COVID-19 samples. Sources were T cells, B-cell-depleted T cells, or PBMCs; the material itself was cDNA or gDNA.

Trimming took 0 bases from V and 4 from J; bases not matched to a gene: 4. The length of the CDR3 is 15 residues. Germline V lookup: CDR1 SGHRS, CDR2 YFSETQ. Authors' analysis steps: Nucleated cell number was recorded as an estimate derived from reference gene primer amplification. The table came from immunoSEQ multiplex PCR; TCRdb's copy has only in-frame clones and leaves some out. V and J calls and clone size are those listed in that table; D and trimming were worked out from the DNA. The sample has roughly 330,000 clones, nearly 90% seen once; the top ten hold approximately 5.4%. Cohorts were based on clinical histories the participants reported.

The receptor's source is a woman aged 25 to 39 who had recovered from COVID-19. V is TRBV5-1 and J is TRBJ2-1, with TRBD1 identical over 7 bases. The sample comprised PBMCs or T cells enriched from blood (not recorded which). CDR3 in DNA: TGCGCCAGCAGCTTGGTCGGACAGGAATACAATGAGCAGTTCTTC. As protein: CASSLVGQEYNEQFF.